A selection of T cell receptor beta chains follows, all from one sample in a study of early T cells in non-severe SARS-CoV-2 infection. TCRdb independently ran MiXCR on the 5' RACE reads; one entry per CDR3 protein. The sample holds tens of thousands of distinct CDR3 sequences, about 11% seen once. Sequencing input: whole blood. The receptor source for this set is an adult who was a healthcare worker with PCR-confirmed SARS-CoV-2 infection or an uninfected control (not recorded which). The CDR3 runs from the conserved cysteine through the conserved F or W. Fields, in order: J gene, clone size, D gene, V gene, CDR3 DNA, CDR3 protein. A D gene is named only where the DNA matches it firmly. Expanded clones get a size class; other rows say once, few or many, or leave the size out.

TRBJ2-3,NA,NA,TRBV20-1,TGCAGTGCTGGGGGACCCTCTGTTTTTTCGGATACGCAGTATTTT,CSAGGPSVFSDTQYF
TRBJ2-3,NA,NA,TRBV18,TGTGCCAGCTCACCACCGTCTAGGGGAGAGTTTGATACGCAGTATTTT,CASSPPSRGEFDTQYF
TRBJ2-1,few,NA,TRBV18,TGTGCCAGCTCGCCCCAATTCGCGGGGAGTTTTGAGAATGAGCAGTTCTTC,CASSPQFAGSFENEQFF
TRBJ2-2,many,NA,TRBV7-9,TGTGCCAGCAGCCGTGGAGGGGGAGTTCCTCGAGTCACCGGGGAGCTGTTTTTT,CASSRGGGVPRVTGELFF
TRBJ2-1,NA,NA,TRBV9,TGTGCCAGCAGCGCCTCACCTTTCGAGTTCTCCAATGAGCAGTTCTTC,CASSASPFEFSNEQFF
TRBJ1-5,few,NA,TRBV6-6,TGTGCCAGCCTGCCCGCGGGCGGCAATCAGCCCCAGCATTTT,CASLPAGGNQPQHF
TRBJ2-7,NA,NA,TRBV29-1,TGCAGCGTCCGCGCCTCCTACGAGCAGTACTTC,CSVRASYEQYF
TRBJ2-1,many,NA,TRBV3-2,TGTGCCAGCGACTGGGTGGGGATCTTC,CASDWVGIF
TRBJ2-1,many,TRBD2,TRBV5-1,TGCGCCAGCAGCTTAGACGGGAGGGCCTTGAATGAGCAGTTCTTC,CASSLDGRALNEQFF
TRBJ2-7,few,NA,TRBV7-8,TGTGCCAGCAGCGTGGGTCTTACCTACGAGCAGTACTTC,CASSVGLTYEQYF
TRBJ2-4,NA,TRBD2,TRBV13,TGTGCCAGCAGCCCAGGACTAGCGGGAGGAGAAAAAAACATTCAGTACTTC,CASSPGLAGGEKNIQYF
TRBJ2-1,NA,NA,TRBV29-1,TGCAGCGTGGGTGGCAGGGGGGCGCTCTACAATGAGCAGTTCTTC,CSVGGRGALYNEQFF
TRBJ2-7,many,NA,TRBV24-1,TGTGCCACCAGTGATCCCAGCGGGTACGAGCAGTACTTC,CATSDPSGYEQYF
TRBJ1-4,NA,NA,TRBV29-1,TGCAGCGCCGGCCTGGGGGCCCCCGGGGTCAATGAAAAACTGTTTTTT,CSAGLGAPGVNEKLFF
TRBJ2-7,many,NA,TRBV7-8,TGTGCCAGCAGCTTACTCAGAGGGTCCTACGAGCAGTACTTC,CASSLLRGSYEQYF
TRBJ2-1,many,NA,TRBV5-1,TGCGCCAGCAGCTTGGCCGTAGGGGGAAAGCAGTTCTTC,CASSLAVGGKQFF
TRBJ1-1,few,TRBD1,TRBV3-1,TGTGCCAGCAGCCAAGATCAGGGGGCTGTTGCTTTCTTT,CASSQDQGAVAFF
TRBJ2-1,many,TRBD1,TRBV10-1,TGCGCCAGCAGGGACAGGTTTTGCAATGAGCAGTTCTTC,CASRDRFCNEQFF
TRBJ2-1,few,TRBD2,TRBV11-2,TGTGCCAGCAGCTTAAGGGCGGGGACTAGCGCTCATGAGCAGTTCTTC,CASSLRAGTSAHEQFF
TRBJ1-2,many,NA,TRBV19,TGTGCCAGTAGTTTCACAGGGAATGGCTACACCTTC,CASSFTGNGYTF
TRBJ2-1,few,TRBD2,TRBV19,TGTGCCAGTAGTACCCCTAGCGGGAGCTCCTACAATGAGCAGTTCTTC,CASSTPSGSSYNEQFF
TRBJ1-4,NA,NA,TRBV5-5,TGTGCCAGCAGCTTGGACAGTAATGAAAAACTGTTTTTT,CASSLDSNEKLFF
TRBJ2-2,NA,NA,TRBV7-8,TGTGCCAGCAGCTCCGAGATAACCGGGGAGCTGTTTTTT,CASSSEITGELFF
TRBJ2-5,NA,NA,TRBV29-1,TGCAGCGTTTTAAACCCGAAGGGGCAAGAGACCCAGTACTTC,CSVLNPKGQETQYF
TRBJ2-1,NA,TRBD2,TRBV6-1,TGTGCCAGCAATCTGAGCGGGGGAGCTTACAATGAGCAGTTCTTC,CASNLSGGAYNEQFF
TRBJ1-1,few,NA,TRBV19,TGTGCCAGTAGTCCGGCCGGGGTACGAACTGAAGCTTTCTTT,CASSPAGVRTEAFF
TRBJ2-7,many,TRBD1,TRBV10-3,TGTGCCATTCAGCCCGGACAGGCCTACGAGCAGTACTTC,CAIQPGQAYEQYF
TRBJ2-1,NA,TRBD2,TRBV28,TGTGCCAGCAGTTTATATCTAGCGGGAGAAAATGAGCAGTTCTTC,CASSLYLAGENEQFF
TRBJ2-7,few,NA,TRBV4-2,TGTGCCAGCAGCCAAGGAATGGCGGCAAATGTCTACGAGCAGTACTTC,CASSQGMAANVYEQYF
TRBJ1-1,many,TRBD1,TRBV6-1,TGTGCCAGCAGGACGGGACAGCGGGAAGCTTTCTTT,CASRTGQREAFF
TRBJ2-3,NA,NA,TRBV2,TGTGCCAGCAGGGAGGGGGGGACTACCTTCACAGATACGCAGTATTTT,CASREGGTTFTDTQYF
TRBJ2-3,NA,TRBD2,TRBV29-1,TGCAGCGTGGTAGCGGGACTAGATACGCAGTATTTT,CSVVAGLDTQYF
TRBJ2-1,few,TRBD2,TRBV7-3,TGTGCCAGCAGCTCCCCTAGCGGGAGGGTTGGTGAGCAGTTCTTC,CASSSPSGRVGEQFF
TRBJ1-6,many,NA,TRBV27,TGTGCCAGCAGTCCCCCCCCTTCCTATAATTCACCCCTCCATTTT,CASSPPPSYNSPLHF
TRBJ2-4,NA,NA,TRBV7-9,TGTGCCAGCACGGGAGCCAAAAACATTCAGTACTTC,CASTGAKNIQYF
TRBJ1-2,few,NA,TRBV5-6,TGTGCCAGCAGCTTGGTGGCAGGACTCTACACCTTC,CASSLVAGLYTF
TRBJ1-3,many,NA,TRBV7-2,TGTGCCAGCAGCCCAGTCGCTAACTCTGGAAACACCATATATTTT,CASSPVANSGNTIYF
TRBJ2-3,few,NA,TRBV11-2,TGTGCCAGCAGCCGAGTCACAGATACGCAGTATTTT,CASSRVTDTQYF
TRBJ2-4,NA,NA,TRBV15,TGTGCCACCAGCAGGGATCGCGGGGCTTTAGCCAAAAACATTCAGTACTTC,CATSRDRGALAKNIQYF
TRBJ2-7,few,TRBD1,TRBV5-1,TGCGCCAGCAGCTTCCGGACAGGATCGCTGGGGGAGCAGTACTTC,CASSFRTGSLGEQYF
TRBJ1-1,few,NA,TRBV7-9,TGTGCCAGCAGCTTAGCTGGGGCTGAAGCTTTCTTT,CASSLAGAEAFF
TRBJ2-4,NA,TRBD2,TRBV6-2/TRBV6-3,TGTGCCAGCTCACAAGCTAGCGGGAGGGCCGCGTTAGCCAAAAACATTCAGTACTTC,CASSQASGRAALAKNIQYF
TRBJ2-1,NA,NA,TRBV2,TGTGCCAGCGGGGGGAGACGCTACAATGAGCAGTTCTTC,CASGGRRYNEQFF
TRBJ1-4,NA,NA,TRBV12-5,TGTGCTAGTGGTTTGGTACTTGGGGCAGGCCCCATCTCAACTAATGAAAAACTGTTTTTT,CASGLVLGAGPISTNEKLFF
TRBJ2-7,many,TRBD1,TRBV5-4,TGTGCCAGCAGCCCGGACAGGGTCACCTACGAGCAGTACTTC,CASSPDRVTYEQYF
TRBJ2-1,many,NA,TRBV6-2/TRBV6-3,TGTGCCAGCAGGAGGGTTACTTCCTACAATGAGCAGTTCTTC,CASRRVTSYNEQFF
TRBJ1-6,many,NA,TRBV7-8,TGTGCCAGCAGCTTAGACAGGAATTCACCCCTCCACTTT,CASSLDRNSPLHF
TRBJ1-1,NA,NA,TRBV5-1,TGCGCCAGCAGCTTTACAGTGGAAACTGAAGCTTTCTTT,CASSFTVETEAFF
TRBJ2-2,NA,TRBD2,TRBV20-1,TGCAGTGCCCTTAAGGGACTAGCGAACACCGGGGAGCTGTTTTTT,CSALKGLANTGELFF
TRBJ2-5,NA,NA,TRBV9,TGTGCCAGCAGCGTAACAGAGACCCAGTACTTC,CASSVTETQYF
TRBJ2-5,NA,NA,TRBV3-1,TGTGCCAGCAGCCCGGACGGGTGGGAGACCCAGTACTTC,CASSPDGWETQYF
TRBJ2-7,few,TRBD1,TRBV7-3,TGTGCCAGCAGCCCCGGGACAGGGGGCTTCTACGAGCAGTACTTC,CASSPGTGGFYEQYF
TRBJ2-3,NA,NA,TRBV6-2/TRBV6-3,TGTGCCAGCACTTCGAGCACAGATACGCAGTATTTT,CASTSSTDTQYF
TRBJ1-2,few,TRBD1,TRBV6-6,TGTGCCAGCAGCCTTACAGGGGGCGCAAACTATGGCTACACCTTC,CASSLTGGANYGYTF
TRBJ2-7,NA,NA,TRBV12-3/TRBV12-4,TGTGCCAGCAGCCCTACCACGTCGTCCTACGAGGAGTACTTC,CASSPTTSSYEEYF
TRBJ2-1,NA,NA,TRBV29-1,TGCAGCGTTCGTGGGGAGAGCTCCTACAATGAGCAGTTCTTC,CSVRGESSYNEQFF
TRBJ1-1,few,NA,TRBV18,TGTGCCAGCTCACAGAAGGGAGAGATGAACACTGAAGCTTTCTTT,CASSQKGEMNTEAFF